This T cell receptor (beta chain) is drawn from a study of cytomegalovirus exposure and HLA in healthy donors. Background on the study: HLA-typed donors contributed about 85 million unique TCRs, which were held in an early data release.

The study ran its PCR with 60 Vbeta and 13 Jbeta primers. Repertoires were generated with immunoSEQ multiplex PCR, while TCRdb's copy carries only in-frame clones and drops some. Of 150,000 or so clones in the sample, almost 80% were seen once. From germline, CDR1 is WNHNN and CDR2 SYGVQD (reference sequence). The ends lost 4 bases at V and 3 bases at J; junction bases unmatched: 2. The CDR3 consists of 16 residues. Findings and caveats of the study: The likely origin of a cluster of highly shared sequence variants was a sequencing artifact. Earlier findings revealed that most TCR beta V segments proved productive either about 87% or about 30% of the time.

Worth noting for this clone: What it recognizes is unknown.

This receptor was obtained from a man in his forties or fifties in good health and CMV-seropositive. V usage is TRBV10-1 and J usage is TRBJ2-3, with 15 bases fitting TRBD2. Source material: PBMCs. In DNA, the CDR3 is TGCGCCAGCAGTGGGGGACTAGCGGGAGGAACAGATACGCAGTATTTT. Amino acid sequence: CASSGGLAGGTDTQYF.